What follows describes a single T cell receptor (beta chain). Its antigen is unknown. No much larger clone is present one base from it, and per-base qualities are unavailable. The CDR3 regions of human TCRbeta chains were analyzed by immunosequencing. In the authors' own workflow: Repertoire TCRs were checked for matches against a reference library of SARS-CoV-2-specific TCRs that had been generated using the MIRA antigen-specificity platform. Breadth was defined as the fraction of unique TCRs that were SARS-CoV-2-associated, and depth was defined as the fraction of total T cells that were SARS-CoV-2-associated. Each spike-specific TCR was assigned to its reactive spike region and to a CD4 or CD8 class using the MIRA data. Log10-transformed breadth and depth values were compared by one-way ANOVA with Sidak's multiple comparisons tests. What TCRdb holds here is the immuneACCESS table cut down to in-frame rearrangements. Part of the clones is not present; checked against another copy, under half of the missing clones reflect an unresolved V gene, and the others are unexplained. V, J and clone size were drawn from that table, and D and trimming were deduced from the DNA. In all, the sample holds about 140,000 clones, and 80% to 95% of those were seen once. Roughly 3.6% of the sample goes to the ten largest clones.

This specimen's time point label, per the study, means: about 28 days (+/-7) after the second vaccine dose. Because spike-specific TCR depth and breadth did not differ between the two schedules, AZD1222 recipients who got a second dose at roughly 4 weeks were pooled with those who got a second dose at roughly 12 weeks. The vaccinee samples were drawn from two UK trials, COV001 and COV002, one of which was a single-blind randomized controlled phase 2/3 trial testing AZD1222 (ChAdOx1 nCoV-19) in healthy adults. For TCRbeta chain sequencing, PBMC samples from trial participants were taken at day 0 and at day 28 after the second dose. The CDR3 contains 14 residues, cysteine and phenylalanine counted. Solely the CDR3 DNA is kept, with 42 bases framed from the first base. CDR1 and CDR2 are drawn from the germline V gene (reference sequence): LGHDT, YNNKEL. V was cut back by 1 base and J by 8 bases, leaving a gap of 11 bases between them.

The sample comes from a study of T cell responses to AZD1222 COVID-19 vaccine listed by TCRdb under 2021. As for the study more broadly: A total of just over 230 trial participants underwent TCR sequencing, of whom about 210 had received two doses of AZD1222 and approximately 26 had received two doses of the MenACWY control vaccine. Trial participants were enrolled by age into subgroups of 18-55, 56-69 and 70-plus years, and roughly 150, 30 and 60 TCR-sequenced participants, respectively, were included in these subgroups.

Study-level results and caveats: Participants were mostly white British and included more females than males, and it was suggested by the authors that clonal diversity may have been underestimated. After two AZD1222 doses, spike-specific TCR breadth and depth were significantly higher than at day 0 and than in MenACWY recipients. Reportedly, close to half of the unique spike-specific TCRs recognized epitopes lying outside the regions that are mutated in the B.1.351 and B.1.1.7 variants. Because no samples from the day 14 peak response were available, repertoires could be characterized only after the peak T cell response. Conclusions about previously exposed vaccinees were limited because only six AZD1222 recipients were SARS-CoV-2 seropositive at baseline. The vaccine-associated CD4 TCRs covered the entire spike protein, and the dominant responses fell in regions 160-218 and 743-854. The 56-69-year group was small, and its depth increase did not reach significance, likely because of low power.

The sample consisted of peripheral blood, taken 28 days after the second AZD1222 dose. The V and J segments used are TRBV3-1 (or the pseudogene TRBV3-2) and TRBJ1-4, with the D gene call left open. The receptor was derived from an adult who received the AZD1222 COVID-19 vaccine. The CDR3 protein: CASSQVASWEKLFF. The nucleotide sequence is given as TGTGCCAGCAGCCAAGTCGCGAGCTGGGAAAAACTGTTTTTT.